This TCR beta chain appears in the sequencing data of a study of T-cell memory formation after mild COVID-19. Overall study results and limits: Contracting clones from day 15 to 85 showed balanced CD4/CD8; later expanders favored CD4+.

This clonotype has more than one count but fewer than ten. Its specificity is unknown. One entry per CDR3 protein results from TCRdb running MiXCR on the 5' RACE reads. The table lists some 350,000 distinct CDR3 sequences, about 15% of them singletons. This CDR3 is 15 amino acids long. V lost 4 bases and J lost 1, with 13 bases in between. CDR1 SGDLS and CDR2 YYNGEE come from the germline V gene. V gene TRBV9 combines with J gene TRBJ2-3, with TRBD2 as a possible D gene (7 bases). This sequence originates from a man between 18 and 35 years old who had mild COVID-19 (a few samples of this study predate the infection). Cell type and time point are not known. The sample comprised PBMCs or a T cell subset sorted from them (not recorded which). The CDR3 DNA reads TGTGCCAGCAGCCCCCGGCGGGGGCGCACAGATACGCAGTATTTT. This sequence encodes CASSPRRGRTDTQYF. Variable domain in full (rest from reference TRBV9 and TRBJ2-3): DSGVTQTPKHLITATGQRVTLRCSPRSGDLSVYWYQQSLDQGLQFLIQYYNGEERAKGNILERFSAQQFPDLHSELNLSSLELGDSALYFCASSPRRGRTDTQYFGPGTRLTVL.